This T cell receptor beta chain comes out of a study of response to subunit inactivated influenza vaccine. TCRdb recomputed calls from the RT-PCR reads with MiXCR, one row per CDR3 protein. Counted here are more than 450,000 distinct CDR3 sequences, 11% occurring once; the ten biggest clones make up roughly 11%. This CDR3 contains 13 residues. In germline, CDR1 is DFQATT, CDR2 SNEGSKA (reference sequence). V was trimmed by 8 bases and J by 5 bases, leaving 19 bases between them. This clonotype was found a few times. These same records also appear under a second study, on T cells expressing NK-cell markers. That report adds: Synthesis of TCR beta cDNA relied on 5'RACE template switching carrying UMIs. Several experiments confined sorting to alpha-beta TCR T cells with an anti-gamma-delta TCR antibody. NKG2C+ dominant clonotype frequencies in about 6 donors were 1.0-7.0% of CD8+ T cells.

The source material was PBMCs from blood, sampled on the day of vaccination. The source is a man in his fifties who received an inactivated influenza vaccine. The rearrangement links TRBV20-1 to TRBJ2-7; D is unresolved. CDR3 amino acids: CSTPSRSVHEQYF. CDR3 bases: TGCAGTACGCCAAGCAGGAGTGTACACGAGCAGTACTTC.